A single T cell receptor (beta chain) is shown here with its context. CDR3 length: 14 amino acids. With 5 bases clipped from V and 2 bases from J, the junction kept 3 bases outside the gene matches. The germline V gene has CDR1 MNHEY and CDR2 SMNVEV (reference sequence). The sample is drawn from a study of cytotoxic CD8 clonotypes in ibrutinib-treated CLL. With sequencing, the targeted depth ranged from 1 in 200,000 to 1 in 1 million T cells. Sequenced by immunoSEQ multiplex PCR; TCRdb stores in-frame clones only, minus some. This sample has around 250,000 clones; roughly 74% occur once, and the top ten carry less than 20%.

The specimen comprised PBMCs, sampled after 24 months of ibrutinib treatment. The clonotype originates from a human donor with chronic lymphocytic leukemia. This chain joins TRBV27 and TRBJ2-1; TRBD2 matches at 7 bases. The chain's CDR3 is CASSTGTTYNEQFF. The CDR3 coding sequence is TGTGCCAGCAGTACCGGGACTACCTACAATGAGCAGTTCTTC.